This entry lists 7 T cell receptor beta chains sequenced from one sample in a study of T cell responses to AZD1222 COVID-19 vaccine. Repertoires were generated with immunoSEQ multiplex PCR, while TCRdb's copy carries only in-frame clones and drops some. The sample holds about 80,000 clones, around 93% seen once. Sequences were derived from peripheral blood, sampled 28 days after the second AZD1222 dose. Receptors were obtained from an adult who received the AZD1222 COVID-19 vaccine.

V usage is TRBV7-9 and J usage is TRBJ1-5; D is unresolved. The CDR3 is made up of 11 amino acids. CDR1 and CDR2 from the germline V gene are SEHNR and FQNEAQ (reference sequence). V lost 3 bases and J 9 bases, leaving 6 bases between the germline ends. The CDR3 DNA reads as TGTGCCAGCAGCTTTGGAGGGCCCCAGCATTTT. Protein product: CASSFGGPQHF.

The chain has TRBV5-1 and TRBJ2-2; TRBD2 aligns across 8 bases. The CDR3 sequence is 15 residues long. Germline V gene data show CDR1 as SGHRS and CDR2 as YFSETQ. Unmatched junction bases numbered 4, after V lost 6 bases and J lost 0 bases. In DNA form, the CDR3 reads TGCGCCAGCAACGCGGGAGGCACGAACACCGGGGAGCTGTTTTTT. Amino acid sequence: CASNAGGTNTGELFF.

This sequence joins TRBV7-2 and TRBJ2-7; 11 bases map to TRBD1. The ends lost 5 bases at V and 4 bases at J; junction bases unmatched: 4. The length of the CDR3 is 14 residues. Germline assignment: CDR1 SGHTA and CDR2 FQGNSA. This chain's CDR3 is CASSPGTGGYEQYF. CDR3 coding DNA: TGTGCCAGCAGCCCCGGGACAGGGGGTTACGAGCAGTACTTC.

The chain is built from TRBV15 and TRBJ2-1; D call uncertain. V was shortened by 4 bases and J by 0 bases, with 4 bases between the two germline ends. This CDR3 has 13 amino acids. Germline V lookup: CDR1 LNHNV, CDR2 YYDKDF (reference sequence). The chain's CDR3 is CATSKSSYNEQFF. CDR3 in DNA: TGTGCCACCAGCAAGAGCTCCTACAATGAGCAGTTCTTC.

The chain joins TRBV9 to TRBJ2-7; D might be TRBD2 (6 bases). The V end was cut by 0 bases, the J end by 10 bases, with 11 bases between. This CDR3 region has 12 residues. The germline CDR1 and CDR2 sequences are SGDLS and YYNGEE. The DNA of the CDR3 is TGTGCCAGCAGCGTAGGGGCCGGGACTCAGTACTTC. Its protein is CASSVGAGTQYF.

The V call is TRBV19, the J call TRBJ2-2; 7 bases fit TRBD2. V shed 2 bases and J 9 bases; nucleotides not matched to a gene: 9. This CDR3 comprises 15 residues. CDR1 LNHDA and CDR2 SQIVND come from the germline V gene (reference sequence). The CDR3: CASSIWAGAGRELFF. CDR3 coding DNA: TGTGCCAGTAGTATATGGGCAGGAGCGGGAAGGGAGCTGTTTTTT. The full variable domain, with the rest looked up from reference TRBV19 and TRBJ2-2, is DGGITQSPKYLFRKEGQNVTLSCEQNLNHDAMYWYRQDPGQGLRLIYYSQIVNDFQKGDIAEGYSVSREKKESFPLTVTSAQKNPTAFYLCASSIWAGAGRELFFGEGSRLTVL.

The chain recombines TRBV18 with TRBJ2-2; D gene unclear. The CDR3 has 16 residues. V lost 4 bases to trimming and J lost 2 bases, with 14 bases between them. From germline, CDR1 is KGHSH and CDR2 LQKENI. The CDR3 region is CASSRRRPDNTGELFF. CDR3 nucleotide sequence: TGTGCCAGCTCACGGCGAAGGCCAGACAACACCGGGGAGCTGTTTTTT.